The present T cell receptor (beta chain) was sequenced within a study of PD-L1 blockade in urothelial cancer (dated by TCRdb to 2016 to 2017). For the wider study: Therapy was started at some point between 2014 and 2016 for all patients, and atezolizumab 1,200 mg was administered intravenously every 3 weeks. Roughly ten patients achieved durable clinical benefit and 20 did not. About 90% of the roughly 29 patients were identified as males with urothelial cancer of bladder origin, and a prior smoking history was reported by 18 of 29 patients. An ECOG performance status of 0 or 1 was recorded for the patients, and 0 to 3 prior chemotherapy regimens had been received by the patients. Pretreatment blood TCR-seq was available for 30 or so patients, at least one posttreatment blood collection was obtained for 25 or so patients, and tumor TCR-seq was available for 25 or so patients. Pretreatment tumor samples, along with matched peripheral blood serially collected before and after atezolizumab treatment, were subjected to TCR sequencing. Somatic, immune and clinical correlates of response to PD-L1 blockade with atezolizumab in urothelial cancer were the focus of an exploratory multi-omic analysis. In the same patients who had TCR sequencing, pretreatment tumors also underwent whole exome sequencing and RNA sequencing. A median of roughly 140,000 T cells and 80,000 or so unique TCRs was obtained from blood samples, and a median clonality of roughly 0.074 was observed. Blood samples were analyzed at two time points: 3 weeks after treatment start (second dose) and 6 weeks after treatment start. Progression-free survival longer than 6 months counted as durable clinical benefit, and TCR features were additionally tested against both progression-free and overall survival. The investigation overall reported the following: Greater expansion of tumor-associated TCR clones in peripheral blood 3 weeks after the start of treatment was observed in patients with durable benefit (n of about 20, p = 0.022). Because the sample size was small (n of about 27) and many exploratory analyses were performed, the results are intended to be hypothesis-generating. Improved progression-free and overall survival was associated with having pretreatment peripheral blood TCR clonality below the median.

Synthetic TCR analog templates were spiked into each PCR so that absolute template abundance could be estimated from read counts. The immunoSEQ assay used bias-controlled V and J gene primers to amplify TCRbeta CDR3 regions from genomic DNA. Sequencing of rearranged TCRbeta segments was done at approximately 20X coverage. As for how the authors treated the data: Sequencing errors were corrected by clustering, and CDR3s were annotated against IMGT so that V, D and J genes could be assigned. Only productive TCRbeta rearrangements were used in downstream analyses, excluding out-of-frame or stop-codon sequences. Clonality was computed as one minus Shannon entropy normalized by the log of the number of unique productive sequences. Fisher's exact test with Benjamini-Hochberg correction, at a threshold of adjusted p below 0.01, was used to find clones that differed between time points or between blood and tumor. Sourced from immuneACCESS, this table was stored by TCRdb with only in-frame sequences that have V and J called. A share of the clones is absent; for the studies checked, an unresolved V gene accounts for under half, and the remainder has no known explanation. V, J and clone size are those of that table, while D and trimming were read from the DNA. Counted in this sample were tens of thousands of clones; around 79% of them appeared once. The top ten constitute roughly 10% of the sample.

A note on this clone: What antigen it recognizes has not been identified. Per-nucleotide qualities are absent, and no much larger clonotype sits a single base away.

The time point label of this sample denotes: pretreatment peripheral blood. The cohort included 29 patients with locally advanced or metastatic urothelial carcinoma who were treated at Memorial Sloan Kettering on a trial protocol. Peripheral blood mononuclear cells were collected pretreatment and during treatment, with between 1 and 8 total time points per patient. The Qiagen DNeasy Blood extraction kit was used to purify genomic DNA from total PBMCs and tumor samples. Collected pretreatment and during treatment, PBMCs were isolated and stored as previously described. At the junction V is shortened by 4 bases and J by 5 bases; bases outside the gene matches: 6. Sequences SGDLS (CDR1) and YYNGEE (CDR2) are obtained from the germline V gene. Including the terminal cysteine and phenylalanine, the CDR3 comprises 14 residues. CDR3 DNA only is kept here, 42 bases in frame from base 1.

The material sequenced was PBMCs, taken around atezolizumab (anti-PD-L1) treatment. The chain joins TRBV9 to TRBJ2-5; TRBD2 fits 9 bases in the junction. The clonotype originates from a man in his 70s with urothelial cancer. This receptor carries the CDR3 CASSPSGTGETQYF. The sequence in DNA is TGTGCCAGCAGCCCTAGCGGGACGGGGGAGACCCAGTACTTC. Full variable domain (CDR3 extended with the reference TRBV9 and TRBJ2-5 proteins): DSGVTQTPKHLITATGQRVTLRCSPRSGDLSVYWYQQSLDQGLQFLIQYYNGEERAKGNILERFSAQQFPDLHSELNLSSLELGDSALYFCASSPSGTGETQYFGPGTRLLVL.